Presented here are 27 T cell receptor beta chains from one specimen sequenced in a study of T-cell reconstitution after alpha-beta-depleted transplantation in children. The library targeted TCRbeta and was prepared with unique molecular identifiers. Via MiXCR, TCRdb re-called the PCR reads, giving one row per CDR3 protein. The sample has around 450,000 distinct CDR3 sequences, 16% seen once. The sample was PBMCs, mostly from graft donor cells, taken 360 days after TCRalphabeta/CD19-depleted stem cell transplant. These receptors were obtained from a boy under three years old who had a stem cell transplant for Wiskott-Aldrich syndrome, so the T cells may come from the graft donor.

The J gene is TRBJ1-5, the V gene TRBV12-3 or TRBV12-4, with unresolved D. The ends were cut back, 5 bases at V and 9 bases at J, with 11 bases in the middle. CDR3 length equals 12 residues. Here the CDR3 DNA reads TGTGCCAGCAGTCTACCGACCGGGCCCCAGCATTTT. Protein product: CASSLPTGPQHF.

This clonotype was recorded a few times. CDR3 in amino acids: CASSFPQEFRGSYNEQFF. CDR3 coding DNA: TGCGCCAGCAGCTTCCCCCAGGAGTTTAGGGGCTCCTACAATGAGCAGTTCTTC. The gene calls are TRBV5-1 and TRBJ2-1, with D maybe TRBD1 (5 bases). V was clipped by 2 bases and J by 0 bases, with 18 bases between them. The CDR3 runs 18 residues. Germline assignment: CDR1 SGHRS and CDR2 YFSETQ.

A few counts support this clonotype. The rearrangement links TRBV20-1 to TRBJ2-7, with D perhaps TRBD1 (5 bases). The CDR3 covers 11 residues. Germline V gene sequence: CDR1 DFQATT, CDR2 SNEGSKA (reference sequence). V dropped 6 bases and J dropped 4 bases, with 10 bases sitting between them. The CDR3 spells CSAPKGYEQYF. As DNA, the CDR3 is TGCAGTGCCCCAAAGGGGTACGAGCAGTACTTC.

The chain joins TRBV18 to TRBJ2-7; tentatively, D is TRBD1 (5 bases). Trimming stripped 1 base from V and 4 bases from J, with 11 bases between. Per germline, CDR1 KGHSH and CDR2 LQKENI. The CDR3 is 14 amino acids. CDR3 protein: CASSPLPKGYEQYF. The CDR3 region has the DNA TGTGCCAGCTCACCACTACCTAAGGGGTACGAGCAGTACTTC.

This clonotype was detected only a few times. J is TRBJ2-5 and V is TRBV7-8; a weak D match, TRBD1 (6 bases). In germline, CDR1 is SGHVS, CDR2 FQNEAQ. The CDR3 totals 16 residues. V dropped 3 bases and J dropped 1 base, with 15 bases sitting between them. CDR3 sequence reads: CASSFPRDRTQETQYF. As DNA, the CDR3 is TGTGCCAGCAGCTTTCCCCGAGACAGGACCCAAGAGACCCAGTACTTC.

This clonotype was counted between two and nine times. The gene calls are TRBV2 and TRBJ1-5; no reliable D call. Germline V CDR1 and CDR2: SNHLY, FYNNEI. Deletions cut 0 bases from V and 9 bases from J, with 15 bases between. The CDR3 runs 15 residues. Here the CDR3 reads CASSEALGTLGPQHF. The DNA of the CDR3 is TGTGCCAGCAGTGAAGCTCTGGGCACCCTAGGGCCCCAGCATTTT.

This sequence joins TRBV21-1 and TRBJ2-7; the listed D gene, TRBD2, was not tested against the DNA. TRBV21-1 is shown as a pseudogene. This CDR3 has 21 amino acids. CDR3 residues: CASSESQGGPGLDAISYEQYF. Here the CDR3 DNA reads TGTGCCAGCAGCGAAAGTCAGGGGGGTCCGGGACTAGACGCGATTTCCTACGAGCAGTACTTC.

The chain is built from TRBV20-1 and TRBJ1-2; possibly TRBD1 for D (5 bases). Looked up from germline, CDR1 is DFQATT and CDR2 is SNEGSKA (reference sequence). The CDR3 totals 15 residues. V was shortened by 0 bases and J by 2 bases, with 13 bases between the two germline ends. The CDR3 nucleotides read TGCAGTGCTAGAGATAGGAGTGGGGGAAACTATGGCTACACCTTC. Amino acids: CSARDRSGGNYGYTF.

There are a few counts of this clonotype. This chain joins TRBV5-1 and TRBJ2-4, with D possibly being TRBD1 (6 bases). V was cut by 4 bases and J by 8 bases, with 16 bases left in between. Germline CDR1 SGHRS, CDR2 YFSETQ. The CDR3 runs to 14 residues. Written as DNA, the CDR3 is TGCGCCAGCAGCGGGGACATCCTGCGGGACATTCAGTACTTC. Translated: CASSGDILRDIQYF.

The J gene is TRBJ2-2, the V gene TRBV5-1; D is unresolved. Deletions cut 4 bases from V and 1 base from J, with 8 bases between. Germline V gene lookup returns CDR1 SGHRS and CDR2 YFSETQ. The length of the CDR3 is 14 residues. The CDR3 loop reads CASSPKQNTGELFF. The CDR3 DNA is TGCGCCAGCAGCCCCAAGCAGAACACCGGGGAGCTGTTTTTT.

The gene calls are TRBV7-2 and TRBJ2-1; TRBD2 is a possible D gene (6 bases). Germline V CDR1 and CDR2: SGHTA, FQGNSA. The CDR3 loop spans 14 amino acids. Trimming left V 2 bases short and J 6 bases short, with 11 bases between. CDR3 amino acids: CASSLPTSPNEQFF. DNA for the CDR3: TGTGCCAGCAGCTTACCCACTAGCCCCAATGAGCAGTTCTTC.

This chain connects TRBV11-1 to TRBJ2-7; TRBD1 aligns across 8 bases. V dropped 5 bases and J dropped 1; count of bases not matched to a gene: 19. Germline values: CDR1 SGHAT, CDR2 FQDESV (reference sequence). The CDR3 contains 19 residues. CDR3 nucleotide sequence: TGTGCCAGCAGCACCCCACCGGGACAGGTTTCTAAGCCGTCCTACGAGCAGTACTTC. Its translation is CASSTPPGQVSKPSYEQYF.

This clonotype was recorded many times. V usage is TRBV3-1 and J usage is TRBJ2-2, with D uncertain. The V gene lost 1 base and the J gene lost 5 bases, with 5 bases spanning the gap. CDR3 length equals 13 residues. The germline V gene has CDR1 LGHDT and CDR2 YNNKEL (reference sequence). The CDR3 DNA reads as TGTGCCAGCAGCCAAGTGGCGACCGGGGAGCTGTTTTTT. Amino acids: CASSQVATGELFF.

The V call is TRBV5-1, the J call TRBJ2-5, with unresolved D. The CDR3 sequence is 15 residues long. CDR1 and CDR2 from the germline V gene are SGHRS and YFSETQ. Deletions cut 0 bases from V and 1 base from J, with 10 bases between. CDR3 residues: CASSLVYGVQETQYF. CDR3 sequence (DNA): TGCGCCAGCAGCTTGGTATACGGAGTCCAAGAGACCCAGTACTTC.

The gene calls are TRBV7-2 and TRBJ2-2; TRBD2 aligns across 7 bases. The CDR3 totals 17 residues. Germline V gene lookup returns CDR1 SGHTA and CDR2 FQGNSA. V shed 1 base and J 0 bases; nucleotides not matched to a gene: 5. CDR3 DNA: TGTGCCAGCAGCTTAGGGCGCGGGGGAGCGAACACCGGGGAGCTGTTTTTT. This encodes CASSLGRGGANTGELFF.

This clonotype was picked up many times. V and J are TRBV20-1 and TRBJ2-3; D not certain. From germline, CDR1 is DFQATT and CDR2 SNEGSKA (reference sequence). Trimming stripped 0 bases from V and 1 base from J, with 8 bases between. This CDR3 comprises 14 residues. The CDR3 region has the DNA TGCAGTGCTAGAGAAGACTGGGGCACAGATACGCAGTATTTT. Amino acid sequence: CSAREDWGTDTQYF.

This sequence joins TRBV29-1 and TRBJ2-3; 8 nucleotides align to TRBD2. The CDR3 runs 12 residues. Germline V gives CDR1 SQVTM, CDR2 ANQGSEA. After removal of 8 bases from V and 5 bases from J, the junction contained 6 bases not matched to a gene. CDR3 in amino acids: CSSGGAVDTQYF. CDR3 DNA sequence: TGCAGCTCCGGGGGGGCCGTAGATACGCAGTATTTT.

The chain joins TRBV12-3 or TRBV12-4 to TRBJ2-7; D is ambiguous. CDR3 size: 8 residues. Trimming removed 9 bases at V and 7 bases at J, with 4 bases between. The CDR3 reads CARGEQYF. The DNA for the CDR3 is TGTGCCAGAGGGGAGCAGTACTTC.

This clonotype was seen more than once but under ten times. This rearrangement joins TRBV12-3 or TRBV12-4 to TRBJ1-1, with D unclear. There are 15 residues in the CDR3. With 1 base removed from V and 9 bases from J, the gap between germline ends came to 18 bases. The CDR3: CASSLDGRVKIKAFF. In DNA form, the CDR3 reads TGTGCCAGCAGTTTAGATGGAAGGGTTAAAATAAAAGCTTTCTTT.

The V gene is TRBV29-1, the J gene TRBJ2-7; D possibly corresponds to TRBD1 (6 bases). The CDR3 is 13 residues long. CDR1 and CDR2 from the germline V gene are SQVTM and ANQGSEA. V was pared by 4 bases and J by 3 bases, with 13 bases between. Here the CDR3 reads CSVARDTFYEQYF. Written as DNA, the CDR3 is TGCAGCGTTGCCAGGGACACCTTCTACGAGCAGTACTTC.

This clonotype was seen a handful of times. The gene calls are TRBV7-2 and TRBJ2-7; D is unresolved. Germline loops: CDR1 SGHTA, CDR2 FQGNSA. Trimming removed 2 bases at V and 5 bases at J, with 16 bases between. The CDR3 covers 15 residues. The CDR3 DNA is TGTGCCAGCAGCTTAAGAATAGTTTCCCAGAACGAGCAGTACTTC. Translation gives CASSLRIVSQNEQYF.

CDR3 DNA: TGCAGTGCTAGTAGAAAGCAAGAGACCCAGTACTTC. Its translation is CSASRKQETQYF. This chain uses TRBV20-1 with TRBJ2-5; no reliable D call. Between the trimmed V and J ends, which lost 3 bases and 2 bases, there was a span of 7 bases. The CDR3 has 12 amino acids. Germline V gives CDR1 DFQATT, CDR2 SNEGSKA (reference sequence).

The CDR3 reads CASRTTSGGENEQFF. The CDR3 region has the DNA TGTGCCAGCAGAACAACTAGCGGGGGGGAAAATGAGCAGTTCTTC. This chain connects TRBV7-9 to TRBJ2-1, with TRBD2 matching 13 bases. Germline V CDR1 and CDR2: SEHNR, FQNEAQ (reference sequence). This CDR3 has 15 residues. The V gene end was trimmed by 6 bases and the J gene end by 7 bases; junction bases not matched to a gene: 6.

The rearrangement uses TRBV12-3 or TRBV12-4 and TRBJ2-5, with 7 bases identical to TRBD2. The CDR3 runs to 17 residues. V trimming: 3 bases; J trimming: 1 base; junction bases outside the gene matches: 11. The CDR3 region is CASSFQLLAETQETQYF. DNA for the CDR3: TGTGCCAGCAGTTTTCAGCTCCTAGCGGAGACCCAAGAGACCCAGTACTTC.

The V gene is TRBV20-1, the J gene TRBJ2-1, with D tentatively TRBD2 (6 bases). CDR1 and CDR2 from the germline V gene are DFQATT and SNEGSKA (reference sequence). The CDR3 is 16 residues long. V gave up 3 bases and J gave up 2 bases, with 17 bases separating them. This CDR3 is CSARSLWGDPYNEQFF. Here the CDR3 DNA reads TGCAGTGCTAGGTCCTTATGGGGGGACCCCTACAATGAGCAGTTCTTC.

The chain uses TRBV9 and TRBJ2-5; unclear D gene. The CDR3 is 14 amino acids. Germline CDR1 reads SGDLS; CDR2 reads YYNGEE. Trimming shortened V by 10 bases and J by 5 bases, and 21 bases separated the two germline ends. The CDR3 DNA follows: TGTGCCCCGTCGTTGGACCGAATGGGGGAGACCCAGTACTTC. The encoded protein is CAPSLDRMGETQYF. Full variable domain (rest looked up from reference TRBV9 and TRBJ2-5): DSGVTQTPKHLITATGQRVTLRCSPRSGDLSVYWYQQSLDQGLQFLIQYYNGEERAKGNILERFSAQQFPDLHSELNLSSLELGDSALYFCAPSLDRMGETQYFGPGTRLLVL.

This clonotype was seen only a few times. The J gene is TRBJ2-3, the V gene TRBV5-1; D possibly corresponds to TRBD1 (6 bases). V gave up 0 bases and J gave up 2 bases, with 13 bases separating them. Germline loops: CDR1 SGHRS, CDR2 YFSETQ. The CDR3 has 16 residues. The CDR3 reads CASSLGGLRATDTQYF. The DNA of the CDR3 is TGCGCCAGCAGCTTGGGGGGGCTTCGGGCCACAGATACGCAGTATTTT.